These 28 T cell receptor beta chains were all obtained from the same sample, sequenced in a study of immune evolution from preneoplasia to lung adenocarcinoma. Using immunoSEQ multiplex PCR, the repertoire was profiled, and TCRdb retains in-frame clones only, with some absent. The sample has around 20,000 clones; roughly 80% are singletons. Material for sequencing was FFPE invasive lung adenocarcinoma tissue. The origin of the receptors is a person between 55 and 69 years old with lung adenocarcinoma.

The gene calls are TRBV11-2 and TRBJ1-1; D perhaps matches TRBD1 (5 bases). V lost 1 base to trimming and J lost 0 bases, with 12 bases between them. Per germline, CDR1 SGHAT and CDR2 FQNNGV. This CDR3 has 16 residues. CDR3 protein: CASSLGGTGVNTEAFF. The CDR3 DNA sequence: TGTGCCAGCAGCTTAGGGGGAACGGGGGTGAACACTGAAGCTTTCTTT. Full variable domain (rest looked up from reference TRBV11-2 and TRBJ1-1): EAGVAQSPRYKIIEKRQSVAFWCNPISGHATLYWYQQILGQGPKLLIQFQNNGVVDDSQLPKDRFSAERLKGVDSTLKIQPAKLEDSAVYLCASSLGGTGVNTEAFFGQGTRLTVV.

In its sample, this clone was seen once. The chain recombines TRBV28 with TRBJ2-7; the D call may be TRBD1 or TRBD2 (5 bases each). CDR3 length: 15 residues. Germline V lookup: CDR1 MDHEN, CDR2 SYDVKM. With 4 bases removed from V and 1 base from J, the gap between germline ends came to 14 bases. CDR3 sequence reads: CASSSAGGGSYEQYF. The DNA for the CDR3 is TGTGCCAGCAGTTCCGCGGGTGGGGGTTCCTACGAGCAGTACTTC.

About this clone itself: Different DNA sequences within this sample yield the same CDR3. This chain links TRBV27 with TRBJ2-2; D is tentatively TRBD1 or TRBD2 (6 bases each). The V end was cut by 6 bases, the J end by 5 bases, with 16 bases between. The CDR3 is made up of 15 amino acids. Per germline, CDR1 MNHEY and CDR2 SMNVEV (reference sequence). The CDR3 sequence is CASRMGGTDTGELFF. The DNA of the CDR3 is TGTGCCAGCAGGATGGGGGGCACCGATACCGGGGAGCTGTTTTTT.

This clone appeared a single time. This chain joins TRBV28 and TRBJ2-1; D may be TRBD1 or TRBD2 (5 bases each). CDR1 is MDHEN, CDR2 SYDVKM, per germline. The CDR3 extends over 14 amino acids. V was clipped by 5 bases and J by 7 bases, with 15 bases between them. CDR3 residues: CASSLPGARNEQFF. CDR3 in DNA: TGTGCCAGCAGTCTTCCCGGGGCAAGGAATGAGCAGTTCTTC.

The chain carries TRBV28 and TRBJ1-4; TRBD1 matches 8 bases. Trimming at V came to 5 bases and at J to 5 bases, leaving 7 bases not matched to a gene. This CDR3 contains 15 residues. Germline assignment: CDR1 MDHEN and CDR2 SYDVKM. CDR3 coding DNA: TGTGCCAGCAGTCCACGGACAGGGTCGAATGAAAAACTGTTTTTT. It codes for CASSPRTGSNEKLFF.

To note about this clone: One junction end does not reproduce the germline sequence, and a read error may be involved. This chain uses TRBV29-1 with TRBJ2-7; no definite D call. CDR3 size: 12 residues. CDR1 SQVTM and CDR2 ANQGSEA come from the germline V gene. The CDR3 sequence: CSVVSVSYGQYF. In nucleotides, the CDR3 is TGCAGCGTGGTGTCTGTCTCCTACGGGCAGTACTTC.

The rearrangement joins TRBV11-3 to TRBJ2-5, with 10 bases that match TRBD1. V shed 5 bases and J 1 base; nucleotides not matched to a gene: 7. Germline V gives CDR1 SGHNT, CDR2 YENEEA. The CDR3 loop spans 16 amino acids. This CDR3 is CASSRGTGVTQETQYF. CDR3 coding DNA: TGTGCCAGCAGCCGTGGGACAGGGGTCACCCAAGAGACCCAGTACTTC.

The CDR3 region is CASSGRTSGRRLSYNEQFF. CDR3 nucleotide sequence: TGTGCCAGCAGTGGACGGACTAGCGGGAGGAGGCTCTCCTACAATGAGCAGTTCTTC. The chain recombines TRBV27 with TRBJ2-1; 14 bases align to TRBD2. The CDR3 is 19 residues long. Germline V gene data show CDR1 as MNHEY and CDR2 as SMNVEV (reference sequence). With V trimmed by 5 bases and J by 0 bases, 9 bases remained unmatched.

In this sample, this clone turned up once. This chain uses TRBV12-5 with TRBJ2-7; a weak D match, TRBD2 (5 bases). V dropped 2 bases and J dropped 0 bases, with 11 bases sitting between them. The CDR3 has 15 residues. The germline gives CDR1 LGHNT, CDR2 FRNRAP. CDR3 residues: CASGLIRGSSYEQYF. The CDR3 DNA reads as TGTGCTAGTGGTTTGATTCGGGGTTCCTCCTACGAGCAGTACTTC.

This clone was found once. The V gene is TRBV18, the J gene TRBJ1-2; D is uncertain. The CDR3 spans 14 residues. V was cut by 0 bases and J by 2 bases, with 7 bases left in between. Germline-derived CDR1 and CDR2 are KGHSH and LQKENI. The CDR3 spells CASSPPIGNYGYTF. The CDR3 DNA reads as TGTGCCAGCTCACCACCGATAGGGAACTATGGCTACACCTTC.

The chain couples TRBV7-9 to TRBJ1-4; TRBD1 agrees at 8 bases. J was trimmed by 8 bases and V by 5 bases; bases with no gene match: 7. This CDR3 has 14 amino acids. The germline V gene has CDR1 SEHNR and CDR2 FQNEAQ (reference sequence). CDR3: CASSPGTGQEKLFF. DNA of the CDR3: TGTGCCAGCAGCCCCGGGACAGGCCAGGAAAAACTGTTTTTT.

The chain is built from TRBV9 and TRBJ2-1, with D maybe TRBD1 (6 bases). The V end was cut by 4 bases, the J end by 4 bases, with 15 bases between. CDR1 SGDLS and CDR2 YYNGEE come from the germline V gene. This CDR3 contains 15 residues. The CDR3 nucleotides are TGTGCCAGCAGCTCCCAGGACAGACAATACAATGAGCAGTTCTTC. Translated, it gives CASSSQDRQYNEQFF. The variable domain in full, with the rest retrieved from reference TRBV9 and TRBJ2-1, is DSGVTQTPKHLITATGQRVTLRCSPRSGDLSVYWYQQSLDQGLQFLIQYYNGEERAKGNILERFSAQQFPDLHSELNLSSLELGDSALYFCASSSQDRQYNEQFFGPGTRLTVL.

The V call is TRBV5-6, the J call TRBJ2-5; D may match TRBD1 or TRBD2 (6 bases each). V lost 3 bases to trimming and J lost 5 bases, with 17 bases between them. The CDR3 is made up of 15 amino acids. Germline V gene lookup returns CDR1 SGHDT and CDR2 YYEEEE. The CDR3 here is CASSSPGAIDETQYF. The CDR3 DNA sequence: TGTGCCAGCAGCTCGCCGGGGGCCATTGATGAGACCCAGTACTTC.

The chain joins TRBV19 to TRBJ1-1; no clear D gene. The V gene lost 6 bases and the J gene lost 8 bases, with 13 bases spanning the gap. Germline assignment: CDR1 LNHDA and CDR2 SQIVND (reference sequence). CDR3 size: 12 residues. CDR3: CASSSELGEAFF. The CDR3 DNA sequence: TGTGCCAGTAGCTCAGAATTGGGCGAAGCTTTCTTT.

J is TRBJ2-7 and V is TRBV14, with D maybe TRBD1 (6 bases). The CDR3 contains 15 residues. Trimming stripped 0 bases from V and 0 bases from J, with 9 bases between. Germline-derived CDR1 and CDR2 are SGHDN and FVKESK. For the CDR3, the DNA is TGTGCCAGCAGCCAAGACAGGGGAAGCTCCTACGAGCAGTACTTC. It is translated as CASSQDRGSSYEQYF.

The chain recombines TRBV19 with TRBJ2-7; 10 positions match TRBD1. The junction had 3 bases not matched to a gene; V was cut back by 3 bases and J by 7 bases. The CDR3 is 13 residues long. Germline V gene sequence: CDR1 LNHDA, CDR2 SQIVND (reference sequence). The CDR3 reads CASSMTGGVEQYF. DNA of the CDR3: TGTGCCAGTAGTATGACAGGGGGCGTTGAGCAGTACTTC.

This clone came up once. CDR3 sequence: CAWIGLAGTGELFF. Written as DNA, the CDR3 is TGTGCCTGGATCGGACTAGCGGGGACCGGGGAGCTGTTTTTT. The chain is built from TRBV30 and TRBJ2-2; 12 nucleotides agree with TRBD2. This CDR3 region has 14 residues. CDR1 is GTSNPN and CDR2 is SVGIG in the germline V gene (reference sequence). V gave up 4 bases and J gave up 5 bases; unmatched junction bases: 2.

The rearrangement uses TRBV7-2 and TRBJ2-3; D not resolved. Germline V gene lookup returns CDR1 SGHTA and CDR2 FQGNSA. This CDR3 has 14 residues. V dropped 5 bases and J dropped 0 bases, with 9 bases sitting between them. The CDR3 sequence: CASSQDGSTDTQYF. The DNA for the CDR3 is TGTGCCAGCAGCCAGGACGGCAGCACAGATACGCAGTATTTT.

The V and J genes are TRBV4-2 and TRBJ1-1, with a tentative D call TRBD1 (6 bases). Germline V lookup: CDR1 LGHNA, CDR2 YNFKEQ. The length of the CDR3 is 17 residues. V lost 0 bases and J 1 base, leaving 15 bases between the germline ends. CDR3 DNA: TGTGCCAGCAGCCAAGATGGTGGGGCAGGGGCGAACACTGAAGCTTTCTTT. It translates to CASSQDGGAGANTEAFF.

The V and J genes are TRBV7-3 and TRBJ2-6, with D possibly TRBD2 on 6 matching bases. The germline V gene has CDR1 SGHTA and CDR2 FQGTGA. V shed 6 bases and J shed 1 base, with 13 bases lying between them. The CDR3 contains 16 residues. The CDR3 coding sequence is TGTGCCAGCAGTTTTAGGGGAGGATCTGGGGCCAACGTCCTGACTTTC. Protein sequence: CASSFRGGSGANVLTF.

This chain connects TRBV5-4 to TRBJ2-5, with 10 bases identical to TRBD2. The J segment lost 5 bases and the V segment lost 5 bases, leaving 15 bases of the junction unmatched. Germline CDR1 and CDR2: SGHNT and YYREEE (reference sequence). There are 17 residues in the CDR3. The CDR3 region has the DNA TGTGCCAGCAGTATTAGCGGGAGGTCCCGCGTTAGGGAGACCCAGTACTTC. Protein: CASSISGRSRVRETQYF. The full variable domain, rest sourced from reference TRBV5-4 and TRBJ2-5, is ETGVTQSPTHLIKTRGQQVTLRCSSQSGHNTVSWYQQALGQGPQFIFQYYREEENGRGNFPPRFSGLQFPNYSSELNVNALELDDSALYLCASSISGRSRVRETQYFGPGTRLLVL.

The J gene is TRBJ2-1, the V gene TRBV7-8, with 15 bases aligning to TRBD2. CDR1 and CDR2 from the germline V gene are SGHVS and FQNEAQ. With 5 bases clipped from V and 4 bases from J, the junction kept 3 bases outside the gene matches. The CDR3 runs 16 residues. The CDR3 loop reads CASSRTSGRGYNEQFF. The CDR3 nucleotides are TGTGCCAGCAGCCGGACTAGCGGGAGGGGTTACAATGAGCAGTTCTTC.

This chain joins TRBV5-4 and TRBJ2-7; D not resolved. Germline CDR1 reads SGHNT; CDR2 reads YYREEE (reference sequence). This CDR3 is built from 15 residues. V lost 2 bases to trimming and J lost 6 bases, with 18 bases between them. CDR3 loop: CASSFSTSRGREQYF. CDR3 bases: TGTGCCAGCAGCTTTTCTACCTCCCGAGGCCGCGAGCAGTACTTC.

V gene TRBV30 combines with J gene TRBJ1-5; possibly TRBD1 for D (6 bases). Trimming left V 6 bases short and J 5 bases short, with 17 bases between. Germline values: CDR1 GTSNPN, CDR2 SVGIG (reference sequence). The CDR3 is 14 residues long. The CDR3 loop reads CACGKQGSYQPQHF. The CDR3 bases are TGTGCCTGTGGAAAACAGGGTTCCTATCAGCCCCAGCATTTT.

The chain is built from TRBV29-1 and TRBJ2-1; TRBD2 matches 7 bases. The CDR3 is made up of 13 amino acids. J lost 7 bases, V lost 5 bases, and 8 bases had no gene match. Looked up from germline, CDR1 is SQVTM and CDR2 is ANQGSEA. CDR3 sequence reads: CSVTWTRGNEQFF. CDR3 DNA: TGCAGCGTTACTTGGACTAGGGGAAATGAGCAGTTCTTC.

CDR3 coding DNA: TGTGCCAGCGGGGGACCCAACATGAACACTGAAGCTTTCTTT. Translated: CASGGPNMNTEAFF. J is TRBJ1-1 and V is TRBV2; a weak D match, TRBD1 (5 bases). This CDR3 has 14 residues. V was trimmed by 8 bases and J by 0 bases, leaving 13 bases between them. Germline CDR1 is SNHLY and CDR2 is FYNNEI.

The chain carries TRBV6-6 and TRBJ2-5; 8 bases agree with TRBD2. CDR3 length: 14 residues. Germline values: CDR1 MNHNY, CDR2 SVGAGI (reference sequence). J was trimmed by 4 bases and V by 6 bases; bases with no gene match: 7. CDR3 loop: CASRPAGEAETQYF. The CDR3 bases are TGTGCCAGCAGACCAGCGGGAGAGGCAGAGACCCAGTACTTC.

The sample holds a few counts of this clone. CDR3 amino acids: CASSPRDSLEQYF. DNA of the CDR3: TGTGCCAGCAGCCCCCGGGACAGCCTAGAGCAGTACTTC. The genes are TRBV7-7 and TRBJ2-7; TRBD1 matches 7 bases. V gave up 5 bases and J gave up 7 bases; unmatched junction bases: 8. Germline values: CDR1 SSHAT, CDR2 FNYEAQ (reference sequence). CDR3 size: 13 residues.